The 13 T cell receptor beta chains in this list originate from one sample, sequenced in a study of blood T cell repertoires in COVID-19. TCRdb's copy holds only in-frame clones and misses some; the assay was immunoSEQ multiplex PCR. The sample includes about 140,000 clones, roughly 86% seen only once; the top ten take approximately 8%. The sequenced sample was peripheral blood. The receptors come from a woman between 55 and 75 years old with acute or convalescent COVID-19.

DNA for the CDR3: TGTGCCAGCAGTGAATCAAACCGAGATCAGCCCCAGCATTTT. Its translation is CASSESNRDQPQHF. The chain couples TRBV6-1 to TRBJ1-5; no definite D call. The germline V and J ends were trimmed by 2 bases and 5 bases, with 10 bases remaining between them. Germline V gene sequence: CDR1 MNHNS, CDR2 SASEGT. There are 14 residues in the CDR3.

V usage is TRBV21-1 and J usage is TRBJ2-2; TRBD1, as called in the table, went unchecked against the DNA. TRBV21-1 is termed a pseudogene. The CDR3 totals 18 residues. CDR3 region: CASSKEVVPQVCTGELFF. The CDR3, as DNA: TGTGCCAGCAGCAAAGAGGTCGTGCCGCAGGTGTGCACCGGGGAGCTGTTTTTT.

The genes are TRBV27 and TRBJ1-1, with D perhaps TRBD1 (5 bases). V lost 7 bases to trimming and J lost 12 bases, with 15 bases between them. The germline CDR1 and CDR2 sequences are MNHEY and SMNVEV (reference sequence). The CDR3 has 11 amino acids. The chain's CDR3 is CASIHRGGTFF. The CDR3 DNA reads as TGTGCCAGCATTCATCGGGGGGGAACTTTCTTT.

V and J are TRBV2 and TRBJ1-1; D gene unclear. The CDR3 has 13 residues. V was trimmed by 8 bases and J by 1 base, leaving 11 bases between them. Germline V CDR1 and CDR2: SNHLY, FYNNEI. The CDR3 DNA reads TGTGCCAGCGTGAGGGCTCCGAACACTGAAGCTTTCTTT. Its protein product is CASVRAPNTEAFF.

This clone has a handful of counts. Additional DNA sequences in this sample encode the identical CDR3. This chain uses TRBV11-3 with TRBJ2-7; tentative D call: TRBD1 (5 bases). V was cut by 4 bases and J by 0 bases, with 10 bases left in between. The CDR3 totals 14 residues. CDR1 SGHNT and CDR2 YENEEA come from the germline V gene. The CDR3, as DNA: TGTGCCAGCAGCTGGGGCCGTAGCTCCTACGAGCAGTACTTC. Translating it yields CASSWGRSSYEQYF.

The chain has TRBV28 and TRBJ1-2; 7 nucleotides agree with TRBD1. This CDR3 has 19 amino acids. The V gene's germline CDR1 is MDHEN and CDR2 SYDVKM. Trimming removed 5 bases from V and 3 bases from J; junction bases left unmatched: 21. This CDR3 is CASSALTGWGGNSDYGYTF. CDR3 nucleotide sequence: TGTGCCAGCAGTGCCCTGACAGGGTGGGGTGGTAATTCGGACTATGGCTACACCTTC.

The V call is TRBV2, the J call TRBJ2-5; 9 bases agree with TRBD1. Germline V gives CDR1 SNHLY, CDR2 FYNNEI. V lost 6 bases, J lost 14 bases, and 19 bases stayed unmatched. CDR3 length equals 15 residues. CDR3 nucleotides: TGTGCCAGCAGAAACACCGGGACAGGGAGGTACCCCGGATACTTC. Its translation is CASRNTGTGRYPGYF.

The chain uses TRBV3-1 (or the pseudogene TRBV3-2) and TRBJ2-3, with TRBD1 identical over 10 bases. V lost 5 bases, J lost 1 base, and 3 bases stayed unmatched. The CDR3 runs to 15 residues. Germline loops: CDR1 LGHDT, CDR2 YNNKEL (reference sequence). The CDR3 bases are TGTGCCAGCAGCTTCGGGACAGGGGGCACAGATACGCAGTATTTT. Translating it yields CASSFGTGGTDTQYF.

On this clone: One junction end does not reproduce the germline sequence, and a read error may be involved. This chain links TRBV7-2 with TRBJ2-3; TRBD2 aligns across 9 bases. Germline CDR1 SGHTA, CDR2 FQGNSA. The CDR3 length is 15 residues. CDR3 sequence reads: CASTLAGADTDTQYF. Written as DNA, the CDR3 is TGTGCCAGCACCTTAGCGGGGGCAGACACAGATACGCAGTATTTT.

The V and J genes are TRBV30 and TRBJ1-4; TRBD1 might be the D (5 bases). The CDR3 consists of 15 residues. The V end lost 2 bases, the J end lost 2 bases, and 12 bases lay between the germline ends. CDR1 is GTSNPN and CDR2 is SVGIG in the germline V gene (reference sequence). CDR3 sequence reads: CAWSRGRVTNEKLFF. Here the CDR3 DNA reads TGTGCCTGGAGTCGGGGGAGGGTCACTAATGAAAAACTGTTTTTT.

This clone was seen just once. The V gene is TRBV5-1, the J gene TRBJ1-2, with 9 nucleotides matching TRBD1. CDR3 length equals 15 residues. J was trimmed by 1 base and V by 5 bases; bases with no gene match: 6. Germline V gives CDR1 SGHRS, CDR2 YFSETQ. In nucleotides, the CDR3 is TGCGCCAGCAGAAGCGGGACAGGGATTAACTATGGCTACACCTTC. Encoded protein: CASRSGTGINYGYTF.

This clone was found a few times. The J gene is TRBJ1-5, the V gene TRBV19; D unclear. CDR3 length equals 13 residues. V was shortened by 6 bases and J by 5 bases, with 11 bases between the two germline ends. The germline gives CDR1 LNHDA, CDR2 SQIVND (reference sequence). CDR3 sequence reads: CASSSGMHQPQHF. The DNA for the CDR3 is TGTGCCAGTAGCTCGGGGATGCATCAGCCCCAGCATTTT.

The chain links TRBV6-5 to TRBJ2-2; D is unresolved. The germline V and J ends were trimmed by 8 bases and 1 base, with 8 bases remaining between them. Germline V CDR1 and CDR2: MNHEY, SVGAGI. The CDR3 sequence is 13 residues long. CDR3: CASLSWNTGELFF. For the CDR3, the DNA is TGTGCCAGCCTTTCCTGGAACACCGGGGAGCTGTTTTTT.